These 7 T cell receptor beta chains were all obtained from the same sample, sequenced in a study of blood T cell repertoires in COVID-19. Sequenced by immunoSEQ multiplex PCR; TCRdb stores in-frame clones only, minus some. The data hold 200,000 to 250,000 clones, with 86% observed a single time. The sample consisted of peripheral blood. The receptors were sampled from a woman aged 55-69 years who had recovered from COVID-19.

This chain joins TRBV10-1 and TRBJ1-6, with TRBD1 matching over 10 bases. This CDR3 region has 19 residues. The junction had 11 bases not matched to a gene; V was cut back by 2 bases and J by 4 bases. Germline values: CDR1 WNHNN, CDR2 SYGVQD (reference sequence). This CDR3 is CASSEVSWDRGLYNSPLHF. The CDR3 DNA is TGCGCCAGCAGTGAGGTGTCATGGGACAGGGGATTATATAATTCACCCCTCCACTTT.

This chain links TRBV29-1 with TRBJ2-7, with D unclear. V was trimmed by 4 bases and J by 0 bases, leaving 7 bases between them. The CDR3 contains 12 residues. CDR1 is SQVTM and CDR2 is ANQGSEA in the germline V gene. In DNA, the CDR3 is TGCAGCGTTGCGCAGAACTCCTACGAGCAGTACTTC. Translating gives CSVAQNSYEQYF.

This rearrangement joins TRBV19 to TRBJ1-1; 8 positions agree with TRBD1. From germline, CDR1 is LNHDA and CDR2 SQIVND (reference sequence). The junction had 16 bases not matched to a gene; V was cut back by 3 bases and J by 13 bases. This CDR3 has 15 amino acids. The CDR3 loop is CASSILGGTGRRLFF. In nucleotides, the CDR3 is TGTGCCAGTAGTATTCTGGGGGGGACAGGTCGGAGGCTTTTCTTT.

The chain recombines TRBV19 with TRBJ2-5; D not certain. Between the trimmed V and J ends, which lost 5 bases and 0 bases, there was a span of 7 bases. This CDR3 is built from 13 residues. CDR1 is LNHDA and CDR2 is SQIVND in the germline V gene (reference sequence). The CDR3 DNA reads TGTGCCAGTAGTCCGGAGCACCAAGAGACCCAGTACTTC. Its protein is CASSPEHQETQYF. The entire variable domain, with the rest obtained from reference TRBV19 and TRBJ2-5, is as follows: DGGITQSPKYLFRKEGQNVTLSCEQNLNHDAMYWYRQDPGQGLRLIYYSQIVNDFQKGDIAEGYSVSREKKESFPLTVTSAQKNPTAFYLCASSPEHQETQYFGPGTRLLVL.

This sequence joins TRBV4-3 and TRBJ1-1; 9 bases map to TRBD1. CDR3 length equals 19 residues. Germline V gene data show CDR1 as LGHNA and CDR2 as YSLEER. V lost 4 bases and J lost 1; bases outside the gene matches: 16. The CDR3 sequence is CASSLRFQALDRGNTEAFF. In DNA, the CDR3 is TGCGCCAGCAGCCTAAGATTTCAAGCCCTGGACAGGGGGAACACTGAAGCTTTCTTT.

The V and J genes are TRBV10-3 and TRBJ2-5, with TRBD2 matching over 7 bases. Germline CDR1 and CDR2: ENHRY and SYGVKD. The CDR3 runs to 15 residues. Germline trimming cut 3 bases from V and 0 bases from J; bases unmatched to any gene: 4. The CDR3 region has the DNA TGTGCCATCAGTGATATGGGGGGGTACCAAGAGACCCAGTACTTC. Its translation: CAISDMGGYQETQYF.

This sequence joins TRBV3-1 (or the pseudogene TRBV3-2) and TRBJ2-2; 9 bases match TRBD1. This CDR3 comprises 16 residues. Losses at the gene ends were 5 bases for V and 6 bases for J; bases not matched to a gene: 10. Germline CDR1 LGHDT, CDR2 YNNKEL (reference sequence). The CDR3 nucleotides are TGTGCCAGCAGCTCATGGACAGGGGAGATTGCCGGGGAGCTGTTTTTT. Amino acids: CASSSWTGEIAGELFF.